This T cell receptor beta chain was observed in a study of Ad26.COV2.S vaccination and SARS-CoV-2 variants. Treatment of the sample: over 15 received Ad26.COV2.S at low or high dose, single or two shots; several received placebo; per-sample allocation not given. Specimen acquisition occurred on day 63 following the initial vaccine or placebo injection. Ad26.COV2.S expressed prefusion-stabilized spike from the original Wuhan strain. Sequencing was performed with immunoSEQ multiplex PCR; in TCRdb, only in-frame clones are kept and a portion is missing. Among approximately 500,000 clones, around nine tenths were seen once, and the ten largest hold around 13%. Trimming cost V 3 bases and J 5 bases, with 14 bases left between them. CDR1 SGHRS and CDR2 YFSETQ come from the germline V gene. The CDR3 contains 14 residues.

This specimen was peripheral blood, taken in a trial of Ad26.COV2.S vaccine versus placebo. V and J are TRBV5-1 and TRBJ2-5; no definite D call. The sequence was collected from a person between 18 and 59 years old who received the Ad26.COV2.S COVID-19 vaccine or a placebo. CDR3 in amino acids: CASSSRTVRETQYF. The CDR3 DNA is TGCGCCAGCAGCTCTCGGACCGTACGGGAGACCCAGTACTTC.